The 19 T cell receptor beta chains presented below share a single source sample, sequenced in a study of T cell clones after liver transplantation. Some clones are missing from TCRdb's copy, which holds only in-frame ones; the method was immunoSEQ multiplex PCR. The sample contains around 78,000 clones, roughly 85% of which appear only once. The input for sequencing was CD4+ T cells from blood, taken at the 22-month timepoint. The receptors here all came from a human patient who received a liver transplant. Part of the T cells may come from the graft donor.

The rearrangement uses TRBV13 and TRBJ1-2; no firm D call. V dropped 0 bases and J dropped 8 bases, with 7 bases sitting between them. The CDR3 runs to 12 residues. Germline assignment: CDR1 PRHDT and CDR2 FYEKMQ (reference sequence). In nucleotides, the CDR3 is TGTGCCAGCAGCTTAGGTGGGGTAGGCTACACCTTC. Amino acids: CASSLGGVGYTF.

The chain employs TRBV6-1 and TRBJ1-1, with TRBD1 as a possible D gene (5 bases). This CDR3 is 14 amino acids long. Trimming took 11 bases from V and 1 from J, leaving 17 bases between them. Germline values: CDR1 MNHNS, CDR2 SASEGT. This chain's CDR3 is CALGRGAWNTEAFF. Here the CDR3 DNA reads TGTGCCCTGGGGAGGGGCGCATGGAACACTGAAGCTTTCTTT.

The chain joins TRBV21-1 to TRBJ1-2. TRBV21-1 is noted as a pseudogene. This CDR3 is 12 amino acids long. The CDR3 DNA follows: TGTGCCAGCAGCAAAGCGGGGGAGGGCTACACCTTC. Its translation: CASSKAGEGYTF.

The V and J genes are TRBV19 and TRBJ1-4; TRBD1 matches at 9 bases. This CDR3 comprises 14 residues. The trim removed 3 bases at V and 6 bases at J, leaving 2 bases unmatched. Germline V CDR1 and CDR2: LNHDA, SQIVND (reference sequence). The CDR3 loop is CASSMGQGDEKLFF. The CDR3 DNA sequence: TGTGCCAGTAGTATGGGACAGGGCGATGAAAAACTGTTTTTT.

A remark on this clone: The junction departs from germline at one end; a sequencing error may be responsible. The chain uses TRBV5-5 and TRBJ1-4; no reliable D call. Germline CDR1 is SGHKS and CDR2 is YYEKEE (reference sequence). The CDR3 has 13 residues. The CDR3 DNA follows: TGTGCCAGCACCTTGAACCCTGGGGAAAAACTGTTTTTT. As protein: CASTLNPGEKLFF.

This clone was observed a handful of times. The genes are TRBV6-1 and TRBJ2-1; no definite D call. Per the germline V gene, CDR1 is MNHNS and CDR2 is SASEGT. Between the trimmed V and J ends, which lost 6 bases and 5 bases, there was a span of 8 bases. The CDR3 loop spans 12 amino acids. CDR3 DNA sequence: TGTGCCAGCAGCCTCAAAAACAATGAGCAGTTCTTC. Protein: CASSLKNNEQFF.

The chain couples TRBV2 to TRBJ1-4; 7 nucleotides agree with TRBD1. This CDR3 is built from 14 residues. Per the germline V gene, CDR1 is SNHLY and CDR2 is FYNNEI. The trim removed 7 bases at V and 1 base at J, leaving 3 bases unmatched. The CDR3 sequence is CASNNRGTNEKLFF. The CDR3 nucleotides are TGTGCCAGCAATAACAGGGGAACTAATGAAAAACTGTTTTTT.

Written as DNA, the CDR3 is TGTGCCAGTAGGCCGGAGATGGGCAGAGCCTACGAGCAGTACTTC. This codes for CASRPEMGRAYEQYF. The V gene is TRBV19, the J gene TRBJ2-7; the D is unclear. Germline V gives CDR1 LNHDA, CDR2 SQIVND (reference sequence). CDR3 length: 15 amino acids. The V gene lost 6 bases and the J gene lost 2 bases, with 17 bases spanning the gap.

The chain is built from TRBV5-1 and TRBJ1-1; TRBD1 matches at 7 bases. CDR1 is SGHRS, CDR2 YFSETQ, per germline. After removal of 0 bases from V and 6 bases from J, the junction contained 11 bases not matched to a gene. CDR3 length equals 16 residues. CDR3 amino acids: CASSLETGVDGAEAFF. CDR3 DNA: TGCGCCAGCAGCTTGGAAACAGGGGTCGACGGCGCTGAAGCTTTCTTT.

This chain connects TRBV4-3 to TRBJ2-7; D might be TRBD1 (6 bases). V shed 0 bases and J shed 0 bases, with 9 bases lying between them. CDR3 size: 15 residues. The germline V gene encodes CDR1 LGHNA and CDR2 YSLEER. Written as DNA, the CDR3 is TGCGCCAGCAGCCAAGATAGGGGGAGCTCCTACGAGCAGTACTTC. This gives the protein CASSQDRGSSYEQYF.

Comments on this clone: The same CDR3 can be traced to other DNA sequences in this sample. This chain uses TRBV19 with TRBJ1-2; 7 nucleotides align to TRBD1. CDR3 length: 13 residues. Unmatched junction bases numbered 7, after V lost 8 bases and J lost 4 bases. Germline assignment: CDR1 LNHDA and CDR2 SQIVND (reference sequence). The CDR3: CASHQGGVYGYTF. Here the CDR3 DNA reads TGTGCCAGTCATCAAGGGGGCGTCTATGGCTACACCTTC. Using reference TRBV19 and TRBJ1-2 for the parts outside the CDR3, the full variable domain is DGGITQSPKYLFRKEGQNVTLSCEQNLNHDAMYWYRQDPGQGLRLIYYSQIVNDFQKGDIAEGYSVSREKKESFPLTVTSAQKNPTAFYLCASHQGGVYGYTFGSGTRLTVV.

The chain joins TRBV10-3 to TRBJ2-3; TRBD1 matches 7 bases. Germline-derived CDR1 and CDR2 are ENHRY and SYGVKD. This CDR3 is 14 amino acids long. V lost 10 bases to trimming and J lost 4 bases; unmatched junction nucleotides: 11. The CDR3 DNA reads TGTGCCACCACCGGGCAGGGGGACGCAGATACGCAGTATTTT. Translating it yields CATTGQGDADTQYF.

V and J are TRBV11-2 and TRBJ2-7; 7 bases align to TRBD1. Losses at the gene ends were 1 base for V and 3 bases for J; bases not matched to a gene: 6. CDR3 size: 15 residues. Looked up from germline, CDR1 is SGHAT and CDR2 is FQNNGV. The CDR3: CASSLVRDRRYEQYF. CDR3 in DNA: TGTGCCAGCAGCTTAGTCAGGGACAGACGCTACGAGCAGTACTTC.

The V and J genes are TRBV7-2 and TRBJ2-1, with 10 bases that match TRBD2. With V trimmed by 5 bases and J by 7 bases, 8 bases remained unmatched. The CDR3 has 15 amino acids. The germline gives CDR1 SGHTA, CDR2 FQGNSA. CDR3 sequence reads: CASSRSGGPGNEQFF. The CDR3 DNA sequence: TGTGCCAGCAGCCGTAGCGGGGGGCCGGGGAATGAGCAGTTCTTC.

This clone was picked up one time. The chain joins TRBV27 to TRBJ2-2, with D perhaps TRBD2 (7 bases). The V and J ends lost 5 bases and 6 bases respectively, with 25 bases between them. Germline CDR1 and CDR2: MNHEY and SMNVEV (reference sequence). The CDR3 totals 18 residues. The chain's CDR3 is CASSTQWGGRSQSGELFF. CDR3 DNA: TGTGCCAGCAGTACGCAATGGGGGGGGCGCTCCCAGTCCGGGGAGCTGTTTTTT.

The chain recombines TRBV29-1 with TRBJ2-1; D is undetermined. V was cut by 3 bases and J by 2 bases, with 5 bases left in between. The CDR3 contains 12 residues. In germline, CDR1 is SQVTM, CDR2 ANQGSEA. In nucleotides, the CDR3 is TGCAGCGTTGACGAGACCTACAATGAGCAGTTCTTC. Translated: CSVDETYNEQFF.

The chain uses TRBV7-2 and TRBJ1-4, with unresolved D. Trimming took 5 bases from V and 8 from J, leaving 12 bases between them. Germline V gives CDR1 SGHTA, CDR2 FQGNSA. CDR3 length equals 13 residues. For the CDR3, the DNA is TGTGCCAGCAGCGTCGACGTGCGGGAAAAACTGTTTTTT. It codes for CASSVDVREKLFF.

The chain has TRBV5-8 and TRBJ1-4, with no clear D. The V end was cut by 4 bases, the J end by 7 bases, with 23 bases between. The CDR3 runs 17 residues. Germline CDR1 reads SGHTS; CDR2 reads YDEGEE. The CDR3, as DNA: TGTGCCAGCAGCCCCGCAGGCCCGGCAGGCCTTACTGAAAAACTGTTTTTT. It specifies CASSPAGPAGLTEKLFF.

The gene calls are TRBV13 and TRBJ2-6; TRBD1 matches at 12 bases. V shed 5 bases, J shed 2 bases, and the junction held 25 bases outside the gene matches. Per germline, CDR1 PRHDT and CDR2 FYEKMQ (reference sequence). The CDR3 loop spans 24 amino acids. The CDR3 DNA follows: TGTGCCAGCAGCCCCGGGTTCCGGGCCCTCTGGAGGGACAGGGGGCTAACTGGGGCCAACGTCCTGACTTTC. Translated: CASSPGFRALWRDRGLTGANVLTF.